This TCR beta chain was sequenced during a study of neoadjuvant anti-PD-1 for oral cavity cancer (dated by TCRdb to the early 2020s). A note on the overall study: Before undergoing curative-intent surgical resection, most patients got three to four biweekly nivolumab doses at 3 mg/kg. The parent correlative cohort had eleven to twelve patients and a response rate of approximately 30%. For patients who did not progress, a fourth nivolumab dose was given around day 43, followed by definitive surgical resection on days 50-56. Under RECIST 1.1, a patient counted as a responder if showing complete response, partial response or stable disease, and as a non-responder if showing progression. Points the paper makes about the study in general: Higher pretreatment blood Treg/Th17 ratios correlated with higher pretreatment blood TCRbeta clonality and lower post-treatment tumor TCRbeta clonality. After neoadjuvant nivolumab, T cell clonality (Gini index) in PBMCs was significantly higher in non-responders than in responders. The TCR analyses had only three patients in each response group, and the authors called for validation in larger cohorts.

The time point label on this specimen signifies: before neoadjuvant nivolumab. Patients were newly diagnosed with stage II-IVA oral cavity squamous cell carcinoma and had received no prior systemic or radiation treatment. The cohort was made up of patients with locally advanced, HPV-negative oral cavity squamous cell carcinoma. Peripheral blood mononuclear cells were analyzed directly, without maintenance or expansion in culture. Samples came from a longitudinal correlative study of a single-arm phase II trial of neoadjuvant nivolumab in oral cavity squamous cell carcinoma. Genomic DNA-based TCRbeta sequencing was performed on subject-matched pre- and post-treatment PBMCs and tumors from three responders and three non-responders. Peripheral blood mononuclear cells were collected before nivolumab treatment and were collected again after treatment, at the time of surgery. The Maxwell RSC DNA from Cells kit was used to isolate genomic DNA from PBMCs.

For deep sequencing, each PBMC sample was run in six replicates, with libraries mostly built from 480 ng of input genomic DNA. The immunoSEQ hsTCRbeta kit was used to prepare TCRbeta libraries, following the manufacturer's instructions. The finished libraries were brought together in one pool at approximately 3 nM, which was then read using an Illumina NovaSeq 6000 S4 flow cell. The original methods were these. The immunoSEQ Analyzer handled quality control and preprocessing of the raw data. The analysis was restricted to productive rearrangements, with each unique CDR3 amino acid sequence defining a clonotype. Repertoire clonality was estimated as the Gini-Simpson index, computed with the R package tcR. Student's t test was used to compare Gini indices, while Pearson correlation assessed associations with tumor size change. The table comes from immuneACCESS by way of TCRdb, which keeps in-frame sequences with V and J called. Part of the clones is missing from these tables; in studies checked, under half for an unresolved V gene and the rest for unknown reasons. V and J calls and clone size follow that table, whereas D and trimming were derived from the DNA. Present in this sample are roughly 14,000 clones, over 55% of which were seen just once. The ten largest clonotypes hold around 2.4% of the sample.

This clone has a handful of counts. Its antigen has not been determined. Per-base quality was not reported, and no clone a single base away is much larger than it. The CDR3 has 17 amino acids, counting the end cysteine and phenylalanine. Only the CDR3 part of the read is kept: 51 bases, read in frame from the first base. Per the germline V gene, MDHEN is the CDR1 and SYDVKM is the CDR2. V is shortened by 5 bases, J by 0 bases, and the region joining them spans 17 bases. Sequenced here: PBMCs, sampled before nivolumab (anti-PD-1) treatment. The TCR was taken from a person between 40 and 85 years old with oral cavity squamous cell carcinoma. The chain uses TRBV28 and TRBJ1-5, with TRBD1 as a weak D call on 5 bases. The sequenced DNA is TGTGCCAGCAGTCCGCCGCGGGGGAAGAATAGCAATCAGCCCCAGCATTTT. Its protein is CASSPPRGKNSNQPQHF.